The entry below describes one T cell receptor beta chain. The authors ran the assay at deep level. The DNA input per sorted-subset replicate PCR was roughly 210 ng, corresponding to roughly 31,000 T cell genomes. Assay: immunoSEQ multiplex PCR; the TCRdb copy retains only in-frame clones and omits some. The sample has 700,000 or so clones; 55% to 75% are singletons. This sample is drawn from a study of shared clonotypes between healthy human individuals. The germline V gene encodes CDR1 SGHRS and CDR2 YFSETQ. With 2 bases clipped from V and 6 bases from J, the junction kept 2 bases outside the gene matches. The CDR3 extends over 15 amino acids.

Material for sequencing was memory CD4+ T cells sorted from blood. Subset of the sample: CD45RA-negative fraction. The sequence came from a young woman in good health. The chain is built from TRBV5-1 and TRBJ2-1; TRBD2 agrees at 13 bases. CDR3 nucleotides: TGCGCCAGCAGCTTACTAGCGGGAGGGACCAATGAGCAGTTCTTC. Its translation is CASSLLAGGTNEQFF.